This T cell receptor (beta chain) was observed in a study of chemoradiotherapy in HPV16-positive cancers. The wider study: Candidate HPV-specific clones and shared TCR motifs came from a couple of HPV16-positive patients.

The method was immunoSEQ multiplex PCR; TCRdb's version includes in-frame clones alone and lacks a portion of them. The table has under 85,000 clones, 85% to 90% seen once. Whole-study results and caveats: In HPV16-positive patients, HPV-responsive T-cell expansion tracked better recurrence-free survival.

Turning to this clone: What it binds is not known.

This sequence originates from a human donor with HPV-associated anogenital cancer. The input for sequencing was blood, taken from a patient who underwent chemoradiotherapy.

The CDR3 bases are TGCGCCAGCAGCCCCATGACTAGCGGGGGTAACAATGAGCAGTTCTTC. Translating it yields CASSPMTSGGNNEQFF. V and J are TRBV4-1 and TRBJ2-1, with 12 bases fitting TRBD2. Trimming took 4 bases from V and 5 from J; bases not matched to a gene: 6. Per germline, CDR1 MGHRA and CDR2 YSYEKL. The CDR3 extends over 16 amino acids.